This T cell receptor (beta chain) was sequenced for a study of neoadjuvant anti-PD-1 for oral cavity cancer. This clone was detected only once. Sequenced by immunoSEQ multiplex PCR; TCRdb stores in-frame clones only, minus some. The sample includes some 7,100 clones, 54% of them seen just once. CDR3 length: 14 residues. Germline V lookup: CDR1 SGHAT, CDR2 FQNNGV. The V gene end was trimmed by 5 bases and the J gene end by 6 bases; junction bases not matched to a gene: 10. The receptor was derived from a person aged 35 to 85 with oral cavity squamous cell carcinoma. The sample consisted of tumor tissue, taken before nivolumab (anti-PD-1) treatment. The chain uses TRBV11-2 and TRBJ2-7, with TRBD1 matching over 7 bases. The CDR3: CASSLRQGSLEQYF. The CDR3 DNA reads as TGTGCCAGCAGCCTCCGACAGGGCTCCCTCGAGCAGTACTTC.